These 5 T cell receptor beta chains originate from one sample sequenced in a study of OX40 agonist ivuxolimab in advanced cancers. TCRdb keeps only in-frame clones here, not all; method: immunoSEQ multiplex PCR. The profile covers more than 30,000 clones, with approximately 79% appearing a single time and 11% taken by the ten largest. The sample was CD4+ or CD8+ T cells sorted from blood, taken in a trial of the OX40 agonist ivuxolimab. Receptor source: an adult with an advanced solid tumor such as melanoma, head and neck, liver or kidney cancer.

V gene TRBV30 combines with J gene TRBJ1-1, with D unresolved. CDR1 is GTSNPN and CDR2 is SVGIG in the germline V gene (reference sequence). Trimming stripped 0 bases from V and 1 base from J, with 15 bases between. This CDR3 is 16 amino acids long. CDR3 DNA sequence: TGTGCCTGGAGTGTTTTCGAGACAACCACGAACACTGAAGCTTTCTTT. It is translated as CAWSVFETTTNTEAFF.

The chain combines TRBV27 with TRBJ1-2, with TRBD1 identical over 7 bases. The CDR3 spans 15 residues. J lost 5 bases, V lost 6 bases, and 12 bases had no gene match. Germline V CDR1 and CDR2: MNHEY, SMNVEV (reference sequence). CDR3 DNA: TGTGCCAGCAGGAATGGGGTCAGGGGGTTTTATGGCTACACCTTC. This codes for CASRNGVRGFYGYTF.

The CDR3 sequence is CASSDRDRGLYEQYF. DNA for the CDR3: TGTGCCAGCAGCGACCGGGACAGGGGGCTATACGAGCAGTACTTC. The chain recombines TRBV9 with TRBJ2-7, with TRBD1 matching over 12 bases. Germline trimming cut 3 bases from V and 4 bases from J; bases unmatched to any gene: 5. CDR1 and CDR2 from the germline V gene are SGDLS and YYNGEE. The CDR3 covers 15 residues.

This clone was detected once. The chain employs TRBV7-9 and TRBJ2-7; D gene ambiguous. Trimming removed 2 bases at V and 5 bases at J, with 7 bases between. The CDR3 has 12 residues. The V gene's germline CDR1 is SEHNR and CDR2 FQNEAQ (reference sequence). The CDR3 protein is CASSLSGNEQYF. The CDR3 DNA follows: TGTGCCAGCAGCTTATCAGGAAACGAGCAGTACTTC.

The CDR3 DNA follows: TGTGCCAGCAAAGCCTCTGGGGCCAACGTCCTGACTTTC. This gives the protein CASKASGANVLTF. This sequence joins TRBV2 and TRBJ2-6; no clear D. The length of the CDR3 is 13 residues. Per the germline V gene, CDR1 is SNHLY and CDR2 is FYNNEI. With 7 bases removed from V and 0 bases from J, the gap between germline ends came to 4 bases.